This T cell receptor (beta chain) appears in the sequencing data of a study of tumor-infiltrating lymphocytes in primary liver carcinoma. The CDR3 contains 15 residues. Looked up from germline, CDR1 is MNHNS and CDR2 is SASEGT. Co-extraction of both nucleic acids (RNA and DNA) used about 18-31 mg of unsorted bulk tissue. Synthesis of TCR beta cDNA was carried out from 500 ng total RNA with a constant-region primer. Slightly modified ARM-PCR with three nested multiplex PCR rounds yielded TCR beta libraries. With TRBV1-TRBV30 forward primers and a C-beta reverse primer, the first two PCR rounds were run for roughly 9 cycles each. TCRdb reanalysed the multiplex PCR reads using MiXCR and keeps one entry per CDR3 protein. The sample has about 64,000 distinct CDR3 sequences, about 71% seen once. At least ten counts were recorded for this clonotype. Compared with germline, one end of the junction differs, possibly owing to a read error.

The TCR sequence derives from a man aged 40-49 years with primary liver carcinoma and hepatitis B virus infection. The rearrangement joins TRBV6-1 to TRBJ2-7, with D perhaps given as TRBD1 or TRBD2 (5 bases each). Input material: liver tumor tissue from sampling region 4. Subset: tumor region T4, right-lateral pole. The chain's CDR3 is CAGSVGTVGSYEQYF. Written as DNA, the CDR3 is TGTGCCGGCAGTGTTGGGACGGTGGGCTCCTACGAGCAGTACTTC.